This TCR beta chain was recorded in a study of blood T cell repertoires in COVID-19. The assay was immunoSEQ multiplex PCR, and TCRdb's table has in-frame clones only and misses some. Here the sample spans approximately 210,000 clones, 65% to 90% being singletons. Seattle patient enrollment occurred during active infection, with longitudinal follow-up thereafter. The specimen sequenced was peripheral blood. The clonotype was recovered from a man aged 50-59 years with COVID-19, enrolled during active disease.

The CDR3 bases are TGTGCCAGCAGTTTGGTCAGTCTCAATCAGCCCCAGCATTTT. Its translation: CASSLVSLNQPQHF. The chain carries TRBV28 and TRBJ1-5; no firm D call. CDR3 length equals 14 residues. Trimming shortened V by 3 bases and J by 3 bases, and 9 bases separated the two germline ends. Germline V gene data show CDR1 as MDHEN and CDR2 as SYDVKM.